One sample yielded the 13 T cell receptor beta chains listed below, sequenced in a study of beta chain features in type 1 diabetes. The study reverse transcribed the entire isolated RNA, so it sequenced expressed TCRB transcripts. Sequencing used immunoSEQ multiplex PCR; TCRdb keeps in-frame clones, though not all of them. The sample yields hundreds of thousands of clones, about 14% seen once. Which antigens these TCRs recognize remains unknown. General observations from the study: Shorter TCRB CDR3s, moderately but significantly so, marked every one of the four CD4+ subsets in Type 1 diabetes patients.

The sample taken for sequencing was naive CD4+ T cells from blood. The receptors derive from a man younger than 35 with type 1 diabetes.

Notes on this clone: The same CDR3 is also encoded by other DNA sequences in this sample. The chain is built from TRBV18 and TRBJ2-2; no clear D gene. Germline-derived CDR1 and CDR2 are KGHSH and LQKENI. CDR3 length equals 14 residues. V gave up 2 bases and J gave up 2 bases, with 6 bases separating them. CDR3 DNA: TGTGCCAGCTCACCAGCGGCAAACACCGGGGAGCTGTTTTTT. Translated, it gives CASSPAANTGELFF.

This rearrangement joins TRBV4-3 to TRBJ2-1; 7 nucleotides match TRBD1. Germline V CDR1 and CDR2: LGHNA, YSLEER. The junction had 6 bases not matched to a gene; V was cut back by 0 bases and J by 7 bases. The CDR3 length is 15 residues. Here the CDR3 reads CASSQDWARGNEQFF. CDR3 sequence (DNA): TGCGCCAGCAGCCAAGATTGGGCCAGGGGGAATGAGCAGTTCTTC.

This chain links TRBV10-3 with TRBJ2-5; 10 bases fit TRBD2. The CDR3 covers 16 residues. The junction had 12 bases not matched to a gene; V was cut back by 4 bases and J by 7 bases. The germline V gene has CDR1 ENHRY and CDR2 SYGVKD. This chain's CDR3 is CAISAESGTSDGTQYF. CDR3 bases: TGTGCCATCAGTGCAGAATCCGGGACTAGCGACGGGACCCAGTACTTC.

There are a few counts of this clone. CDR3 amino acids: CASSLTNEQFF. The CDR3 coding sequence is TGTGCCAGCAGCCTGACGAATGAGCAGTTCTTC. V usage is TRBV7-6 and J usage is TRBJ2-1; D gene unclear. The CDR3 is 11 residues long. Trimming shortened V by 5 bases and J by 7 bases, and 6 bases separated the two germline ends. Germline CDR1 and CDR2: SGHVS and FNYEAQ.

The J gene is TRBJ1-1, the V gene TRBV30; D remains unclear. The CDR3 is made up of 13 amino acids. Deletions cut 5 bases from V and 0 bases from J, with 10 bases between. The germline V gene has CDR1 GTSNPN and CDR2 SVGIG (reference sequence). The CDR3 nucleotides are TGTGCCTGGTCTCGAGACCTGAACACTGAAGCTTTCTTT. Translated, it gives CAWSRDLNTEAFF.

In its sample, this clone was seen a few times. The rearrangement joins TRBV2 to TRBJ1-6, with D possibly being TRBD1 (6 bases). The CDR3 is 12 residues long. Trimming pared 7 bases from V and 8 bases from J, leaving 9 bases between. Germline V gene sequence: CDR1 SNHLY, CDR2 FYNNEI. CDR3 region: CASKGEDSPLHF. In nucleotides, the CDR3 is TGTGCCAGCAAGGGGGAGGATTCACCCCTCCACTTT.

Details on this clone: Other DNA sequences from this sample encode an identical CDR3 as well. The V gene is TRBV30, the J gene TRBJ2-7; D remains unclear. This CDR3 region has 14 residues. From germline, CDR1 is GTSNPN and CDR2 SVGIG (reference sequence). Trimming took off 3 bases at V and 0 bases at J, with 12 bases between the two ends. CDR3 in amino acids: CAWSVGGSSYEQYF. The DNA of the CDR3 is TGTGCCTGGAGCGTAGGCGGCAGCTCCTACGAGCAGTACTTC.

The J gene is TRBJ2-1, the V gene TRBV7-3; maybe TRBD1 (5 bases). Germline assignment: CDR1 SGHTA and CDR2 FQGTGA. CDR3 length equals 12 residues. Trimming took off 5 bases at V and 10 bases at J, with 12 bases between the two ends. The CDR3 reads CASSPGHEEQFF. The CDR3 DNA reads as TGTGCCAGCAGCCCCGGACATGAAGAGCAGTTCTTC.

The rearrangement joins TRBV28 to TRBJ1-6, with 7 bases aligning to TRBD1. The trim removed 10 bases at V and 3 bases at J, leaving 15 bases unmatched. The CDR3 runs to 17 residues. From germline, CDR1 is MDHEN and CDR2 SYDVKM. CDR3 DNA: TGTGCCATTCGACCTCGACAGGGAGTAATCTATAATTCACCCCTCCACTTT. It yields the protein CAIRPRQGVIYNSPLHF. Full variable domain (remainder filled in from reference TRBV28 and TRBJ1-6): DVKVTQSSRYLVKRTGEKVFLECVQDMDHENMFWYRQDPGLGLRLIYFSYDVKMKEKGDIPEGYSVSREKKERFSLILESASTNQTSMYLCAIRPRQGVIYNSPLHFGNGTRLTVT.

This clone was counted between two and nine times. The chain joins TRBV30 to TRBJ2-1; D not certain. Germline V CDR1 and CDR2: GTSNPN, SVGIG (reference sequence). This CDR3 has 13 amino acids. Trimming took off 3 bases at V and 7 bases at J, with 13 bases between the two ends. The CDR3 DNA reads as TGTGCCTGGAGCGGTGGAACCCCTAATGAGCAGTTCTTC. Its protein product is CAWSGGTPNEQFF.

The gene calls are TRBV25-1 and TRBJ2-1, with D hard to call. V was trimmed by 1 base and J by 6 bases, leaving 13 bases between them. CDR3 size: 15 residues. CDR1 and CDR2 (germline): MGHDK, SYGVNS. The CDR3 spells CASSESGVLVNEQFF. The CDR3 DNA reads as TGTGCCAGCAGTGAATCAGGAGTCCTGGTCAATGAGCAGTTCTTC.

The table lists this clone with a few counts. This chain links TRBV14 with TRBJ2-7, with 13 bases lining up with TRBD2. This CDR3 spans 15 amino acids. Trimming cost V 4 bases and J 0 bases; bases outside gene matches: 0. CDR1 SGHDN and CDR2 FVKESK come from the germline V gene. This CDR3 is CASSRLAGGSYEQYF. CDR3 DNA: TGTGCCAGCAGCCGACTAGCGGGAGGCTCCTACGAGCAGTACTTC.

V and J are TRBV7-2 and TRBJ2-3; 12 bases fit TRBD2. Germline loops: CDR1 SGHTA, CDR2 FQGNSA. The CDR3 has 16 residues. V was clipped by 5 bases and J by 4 bases; unmatched bases: 7. This CDR3 reads CASSPRTSGIADTQYF. In DNA, the CDR3 is TGTGCCAGCAGCCCCCGGACTAGCGGGATCGCAGATACGCAGTATTTT.